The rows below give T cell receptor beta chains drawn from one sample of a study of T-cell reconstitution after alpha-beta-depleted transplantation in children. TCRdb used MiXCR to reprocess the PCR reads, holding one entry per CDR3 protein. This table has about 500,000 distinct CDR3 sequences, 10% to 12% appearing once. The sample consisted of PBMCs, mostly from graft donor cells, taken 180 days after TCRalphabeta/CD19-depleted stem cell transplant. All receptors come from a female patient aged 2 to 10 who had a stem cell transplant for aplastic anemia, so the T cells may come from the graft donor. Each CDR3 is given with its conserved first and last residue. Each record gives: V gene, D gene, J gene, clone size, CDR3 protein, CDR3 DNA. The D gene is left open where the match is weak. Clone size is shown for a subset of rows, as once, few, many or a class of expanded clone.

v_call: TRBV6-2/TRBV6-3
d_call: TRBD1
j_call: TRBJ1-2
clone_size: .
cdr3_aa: CASSYRTTGWDGYTF
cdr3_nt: TGTGCCAGCAGTTACCGAACGACAGGGTGGGATGGCTACACCTTC

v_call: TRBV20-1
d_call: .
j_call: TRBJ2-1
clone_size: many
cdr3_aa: CSARDLTRSYNEQFF
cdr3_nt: TGCAGTGCTAGAGATCTGACACGCTCCTACAATGAGCAGTTCTTC

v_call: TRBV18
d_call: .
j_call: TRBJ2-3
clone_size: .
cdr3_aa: CASSLLRSLGSTDTQYF
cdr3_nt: TGTGCCAGCTCACTTCTTAGATCGTTGGGAAGCACAGATACGCAGTATTTT

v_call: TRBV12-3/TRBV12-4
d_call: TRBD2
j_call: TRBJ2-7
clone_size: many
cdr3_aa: CASSLAHGLAVQQYF
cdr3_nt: TGTGCCAGCAGTTTGGCCCACGGACTAGCGGTGCAACAGTACTTC

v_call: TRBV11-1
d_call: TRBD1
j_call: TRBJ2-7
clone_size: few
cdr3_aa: CASSSGQLISYEQYF
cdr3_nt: TGTGCCAGCAGCTCGGGACAGCTCATCTCCTACGAGCAGTACTTC

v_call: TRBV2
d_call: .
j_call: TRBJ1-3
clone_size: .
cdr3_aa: CASRLRQSSGNTIYF
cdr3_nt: TGTGCCAGCAGACTAAGACAGAGCTCTGGAAACACCATATATTTT

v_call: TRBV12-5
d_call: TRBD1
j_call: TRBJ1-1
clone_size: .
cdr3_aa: CASGTGQGGSNTEAFF
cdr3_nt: TGTGCTAGTGGTACGGGACAGGGAGGGTCCAACACTGAAGCTTTCTTT

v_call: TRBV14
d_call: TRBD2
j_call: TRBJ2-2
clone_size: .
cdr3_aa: CASSPSGRVTGELFF
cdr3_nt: TGTGCCAGCAGCCCAAGCGGGAGGGTCACCGGGGAGCTGTTTTTT

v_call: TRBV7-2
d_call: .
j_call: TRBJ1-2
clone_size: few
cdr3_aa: CASSLQGAGNYGYTF
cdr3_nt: TGTGCCAGCAGCCTCCAAGGGGCCGGTAACTATGGCTACACCTTC

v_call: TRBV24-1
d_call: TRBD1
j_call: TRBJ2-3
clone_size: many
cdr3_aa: CATSDLGTASDTQYF
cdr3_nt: TGTGCCACCAGTGATTTGGGGACAGCATCGGATACGCAGTATTTT

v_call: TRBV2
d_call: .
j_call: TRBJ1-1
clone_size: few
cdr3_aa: CAAHRGAFF
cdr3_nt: TGTGCCGCACATCGAGGGGCTTTCTTT

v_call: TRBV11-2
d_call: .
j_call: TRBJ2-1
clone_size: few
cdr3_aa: CASSLDPGASYNEQFF
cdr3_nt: TGTGCCAGCAGCTTAGATCCGGGGGCTTCCTACAATGAGCAGTTCTTC

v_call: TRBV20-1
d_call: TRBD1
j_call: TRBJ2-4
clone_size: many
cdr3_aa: CSAREDRAKNIQYF
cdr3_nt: TGCAGTGCTAGAGAGGACAGGGCCAAAAACATTCAGTACTTC

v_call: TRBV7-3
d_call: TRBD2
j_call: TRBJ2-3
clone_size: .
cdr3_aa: CASSLSGRNGWRDTQYF
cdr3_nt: TGTGCCAGCAGCTTAAGCGGGAGAAACGGGTGGAGAGATACGCAGTATTTT

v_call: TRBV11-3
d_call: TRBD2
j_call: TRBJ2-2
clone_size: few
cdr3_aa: CASSPLAGGRTGELFF
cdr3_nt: TGTGCCAGCAGCCCGCTAGCGGGAGGGAGAACCGGGGAGCTGTTTTTT

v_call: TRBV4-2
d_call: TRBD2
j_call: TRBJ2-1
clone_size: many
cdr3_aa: CASSQRTSGRFNEQFF
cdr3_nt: TGTGCCAGCAGCCAACGGACTAGCGGGAGATTCAATGAGCAGTTCTTC

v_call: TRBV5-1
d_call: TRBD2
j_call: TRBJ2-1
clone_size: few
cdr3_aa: CASSPTLTSEPYNEQFF
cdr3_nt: TGCGCCAGCAGCCCAACGCTCACTAGCGAGCCCTACAATGAGCAGTTCTTC

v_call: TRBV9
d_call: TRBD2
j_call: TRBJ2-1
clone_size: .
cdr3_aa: CASSVAMGLGSYNEQFF
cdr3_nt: TGTGCCAGCAGCGTAGCTATGGGACTAGGGTCTTACAATGAGCAGTTCTTC

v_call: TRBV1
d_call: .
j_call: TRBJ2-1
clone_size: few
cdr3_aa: CTSSQDVVASGGQHNEQFF
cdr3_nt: TGCACCAGCAGCCAAGATGTTGTGGCTAGCGGGGGGCAGCACAATGAGCAGTTCTTC

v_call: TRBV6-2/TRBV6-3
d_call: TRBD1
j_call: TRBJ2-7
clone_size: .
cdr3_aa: CASSPRAGRDRGMSEQYF
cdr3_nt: TGTGCCAGCAGCCCCCGGGCCGGGCGGGACAGGGGAATGAGCGAGCAGTACTTC

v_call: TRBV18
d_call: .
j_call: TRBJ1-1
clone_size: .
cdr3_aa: CASSPGGEGNTEAFF
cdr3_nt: TGTGCCAGCTCACCAGGGGGCGAGGGGAACACTGAAGCTTTCTTT

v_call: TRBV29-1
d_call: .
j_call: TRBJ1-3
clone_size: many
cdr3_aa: CSVRQGSSGNTIYF
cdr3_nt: TGCAGCGTTCGGCAGGGCAGCTCTGGAAACACCATATATTTT

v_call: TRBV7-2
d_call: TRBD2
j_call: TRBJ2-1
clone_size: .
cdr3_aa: CASSLLSSGRAVDEQFF
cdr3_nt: TGTGCCAGCAGCTTGCTCTCTAGCGGGAGGGCCGTAGATGAGCAGTTCTTC

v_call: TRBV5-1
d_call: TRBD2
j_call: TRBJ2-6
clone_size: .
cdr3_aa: CASGPTGGGSGANVLTF
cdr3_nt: TGCGCCAGTGGACCGACGGGGGGAGGCTCTGGGGCCAACGTCCTGACTTTC

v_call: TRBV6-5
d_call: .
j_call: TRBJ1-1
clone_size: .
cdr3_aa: CASSYSLGAGNTEAFF
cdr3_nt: TGTGCCAGCAGTTACTCGCTCGGGGCAGGGAACACTGAAGCTTTCTTT

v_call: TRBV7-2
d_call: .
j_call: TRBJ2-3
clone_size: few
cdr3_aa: CASSLAGDSTDTQYF
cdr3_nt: TGTGCCAGCAGCTTAGCGGGAGATAGCACAGATACGCAGTATTTT

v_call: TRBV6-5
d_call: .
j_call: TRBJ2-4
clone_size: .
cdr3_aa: CASSSLPYGGPNIQYF
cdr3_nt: TGTGCCAGCAGTTCACTACCGTACGGCGGGCCAAACATTCAGTACTTC

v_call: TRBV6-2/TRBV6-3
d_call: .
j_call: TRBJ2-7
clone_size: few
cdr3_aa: CASSPSASYEQYF
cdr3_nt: TGTGCCAGCAGCCCCAGCGCCTCCTACGAGCAGTACTTC

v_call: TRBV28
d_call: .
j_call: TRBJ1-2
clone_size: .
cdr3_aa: CASSSLLTTDSTYGYTF
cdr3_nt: TGTGCCAGCAGTTCCCTCCTAACAACAGACAGTACCTATGGCTACACCTTC

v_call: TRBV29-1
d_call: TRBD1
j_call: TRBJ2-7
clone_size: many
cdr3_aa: CSVVTGTYEQYF
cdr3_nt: TGCAGCGTGGTGACAGGGACCTACGAGCAGTACTTC

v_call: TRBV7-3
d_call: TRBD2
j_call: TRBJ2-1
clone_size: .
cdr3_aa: CASSLASGRHNEQFF
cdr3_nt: TGTGCCAGCAGCTTAGCTAGCGGGAGACACAATGAGCAGTTCTTC